This T cell receptor beta chain was sequenced in a study of T cells after yellow fever vaccination. TCRdb recomputed calls from the 5' RACE reads with MiXCR, one row per CDR3 protein. The repertoire holds 250,000 or so distinct CDR3 sequences, 6.9% seen once, with approximately 0.84% in the top ten. This clonotype turned up a few times. CDR1 and CDR2 (germline): WNHNN, SYGVQD (reference sequence). The length of the CDR3 is 14 residues. Trimming at V came to 2 bases and at J to 9 bases, leaving 6 bases not matched to a gene. The gene calls are TRBV10-1 and TRBJ2-1, with 8 bases lining up with TRBD2. The sequencing used CD4+ T cells sorted from PBMCs, collected 15 days after the yellow fever booster vaccination. The receptor's source is a man aged 25 to 40 who received the YFV17D yellow fever vaccine. The CDR3 DNA sequence: TGCGCCAGCAGTGAGCCCAGCGGGAGAGGTGAGCAGTTCTTC. Translated, it gives CASSEPSGRGEQFF.